This T cell receptor (beta chain) comes out of a study of blood T cell repertoires in COVID-19. Under the authors' procedure: Reference gene primer amplification yielded estimated nucleated cell counts. TCRdb keeps only in-frame clones here, not all; method: immunoSEQ multiplex PCR. The V and J calls and clone size come from that table; D and trimming were worked out from the DNA. Here the sample spans 140,000 to 150,000 clones, roughly 81% being singletons. CDR3 length: 15 amino acids. Germline-derived CDR1 and CDR2 are LGHDT and YNNKEL (reference sequence). V lost 4 bases to trimming and J lost 4 bases; unmatched junction nucleotides: 8.

The TCR sequence derives from a human donor with acute or convalescent COVID-19. The donor label of this sample is uncertain. The genes are TRBV3-1 (or the pseudogene TRBV3-2) and TRBJ2-7; 9 bases match TRBD2. The specimen sequenced was peripheral blood. This CDR3 is CASSPVAGAAYEQYF. The CDR3, as DNA: TGTGCCAGCAGCCCCGTAGCGGGGGCGGCGTACGAGCAGTACTTC.